The rows below give T cell receptor beta chains drawn from one sample of a study of blood T cell repertoires in COVID-19. The table came from immunoSEQ multiplex PCR; TCRdb's copy has only in-frame clones and leaves some out. The data contain around 430,000 clones, approximately 88% of them singletons. The specimen was peripheral blood. The source is a woman in her forties or fifties with COVID-19, enrolled during active disease. Each CDR3 is given with its conserved first and last residue. The D gene is left open where the match is weak. A clone size is listed for some rows: how often the clone was seen (once, few, many), or a class if it is expanded.

d_call j_call v_call clone_size cdr3_aa cdr3_nt
TRBD1 TRBJ1-1 TRBV3-1/TRBV3-2 - CASSQWGQPNTEAFF TGTGCCAGCAGCCAATGGGGACAGCCCAACACTGAAGCTTTCTTT
TRBD1 TRBJ2-3 TRBV7-9 once CATNSGQSNTDTQYF TGTGCCACAAATTCGGGACAGTCCAACACAGATACGCAGTATTTT
TRBD1 TRBJ1-5 TRBV6-1 - CASSEGKDNRGLNQPQHF TGTGCCAGCAGTGAGGGGAAGGATAACAGGGGATTAAATCAGCCCCAGCATTTT
TRBD1 TRBJ1-1 TRBV10-3 - CAISESRGPDTEAFF TGTGCCATCAGTGAGTCCAGGGGGCCGGACACTGAAGCTTTCTTT
TRBD1 TRBJ2-7 TRBV10-3 - CAISEPPGTGTYEQYF TGTGCCATCAGTGAGCCACCCGGGACAGGGACCTACGAGCAGTACTTC
- TRBJ1-5 TRBV7-6 once CASSLESEDWGGRQPQHF TGTGCCAGCAGCTTAGAAAGTGAGGATTGGGGGGGCCGTCAGCCCCAGCATTTT
TRBD2 TRBJ2-3 TRBV28 - CASSPGTSGGRGDTQYF TGTGCCAGCAGTCCCGGGACTAGCGGGGGGAGGGGAGATACGCAGTATTTT
- TRBJ2-2 TRBV24-1 once CATSSGTTGELFF TGTGCCACCAGCTCAGGTACAACCGGGGAGCTGTTTTTT
- TRBJ1-5 TRBV27 - CASSSVKGRTLYSNQPQHF TGTGCCAGCAGTTCAGTAAAGGGCAGGACTTTATATAGCAATCAGCCCCAGCATTTT
- TRBJ2-5 TRBV5-1 - CASSLGQPEETQYF TGCGCCAGCAGCTTGGGACAGCCTGAAGAGACCCAGTACTTC
TRBD2 TRBJ2-3 TRBV4-1 once CASSLGLAGSYGDTQYF TGCGCCAGCAGCCTGGGACTAGCGGGGAGTTACGGAGATACGCAGTATTTT